The present T cell receptor (beta chain) was sequenced within a study of cytomegalovirus exposure and HLA in healthy donors. Whole-study context: A prior study identified roughly 110 million unique TCR beta sequences from 150 million to 200 million T cells.

PCR involved 60 Vbeta and 13 Jbeta primers. Repertoires were generated with immunoSEQ multiplex PCR, while TCRdb's copy carries only in-frame clones and drops some. Of over 90,000 clones in the sample, roughly three quarters were seen once. This receptor was obtained from a man aged 50-59 years in good health and CMV-seropositive. Sequencing was performed on PBMCs.

The CDR3 spells CASSPTGGTYNEQFF. CDR3 bases: TGTGCCAGCAGTCCCACGGGGGGCACCTACAATGAGCAGTTCTTC. This chain connects TRBV6-1 to TRBJ2-1, with D maybe TRBD2 (7 bases). This CDR3 contains 15 residues. Germline lookup yields CDR1 MNHNS and CDR2 SASEGT. Trimming stripped 5 bases from V and 2 bases from J, with 13 bases between.